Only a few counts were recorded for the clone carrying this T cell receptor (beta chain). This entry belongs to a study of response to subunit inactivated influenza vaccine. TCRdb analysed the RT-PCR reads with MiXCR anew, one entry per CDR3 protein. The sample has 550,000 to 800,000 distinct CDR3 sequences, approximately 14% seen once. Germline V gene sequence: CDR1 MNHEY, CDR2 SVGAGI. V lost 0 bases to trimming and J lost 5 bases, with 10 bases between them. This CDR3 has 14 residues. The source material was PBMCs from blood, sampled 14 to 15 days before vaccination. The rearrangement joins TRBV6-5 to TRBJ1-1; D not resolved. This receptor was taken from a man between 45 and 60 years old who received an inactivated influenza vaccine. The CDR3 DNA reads TGTGCCAGCAGTTACTCGACTGGCCAGACTGAAGCTTTCTTT. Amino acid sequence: CASSYSTGQTEAFF.